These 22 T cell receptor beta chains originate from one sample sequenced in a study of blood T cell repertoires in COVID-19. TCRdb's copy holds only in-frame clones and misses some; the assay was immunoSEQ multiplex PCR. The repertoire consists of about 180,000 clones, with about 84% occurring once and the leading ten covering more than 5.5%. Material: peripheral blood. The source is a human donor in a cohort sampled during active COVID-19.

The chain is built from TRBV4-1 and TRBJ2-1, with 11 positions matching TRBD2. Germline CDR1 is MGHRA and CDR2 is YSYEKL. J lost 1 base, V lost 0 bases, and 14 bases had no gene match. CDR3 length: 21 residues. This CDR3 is CASSQDPGKVAGGSSYNEQFF. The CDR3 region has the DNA TGCGCCAGCAGCCAAGATCCGGGGAAGGTAGCGGGGGGGTCTTCCTACAATGAGCAGTTCTTC.

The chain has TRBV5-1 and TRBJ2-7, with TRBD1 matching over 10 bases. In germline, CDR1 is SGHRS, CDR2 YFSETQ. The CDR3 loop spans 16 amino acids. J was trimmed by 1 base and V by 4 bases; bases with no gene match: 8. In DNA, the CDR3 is TGCGCCAGCAGCCTCCAGGGACAGGGGACATCCTACGAGCAGTACTTC. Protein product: CASSLQGQGTSYEQYF. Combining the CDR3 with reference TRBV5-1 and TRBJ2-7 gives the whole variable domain KAGVTQTPRYLIKTRGQQVTLSCSPISGHRSVSWYQQTPGQGLQFLFEYFSETQRNKGNFPGRFSGRQFSNSRSEMNVSTLELGDSALYLCASSLQGQGTSYEQYFGPGTRLTVT.

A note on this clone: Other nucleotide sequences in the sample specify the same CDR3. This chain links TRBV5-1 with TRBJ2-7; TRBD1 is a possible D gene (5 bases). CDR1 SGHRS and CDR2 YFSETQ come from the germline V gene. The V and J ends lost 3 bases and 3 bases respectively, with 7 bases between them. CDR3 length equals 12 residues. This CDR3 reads CASSSQGYEQYF. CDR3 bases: TGCGCCAGCAGCTCCCAGGGCTACGAGCAGTACTTC.

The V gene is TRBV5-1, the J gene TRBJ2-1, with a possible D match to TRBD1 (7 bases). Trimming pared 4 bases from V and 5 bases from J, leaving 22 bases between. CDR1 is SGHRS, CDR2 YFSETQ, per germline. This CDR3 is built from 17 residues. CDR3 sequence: CASSGLGQGGFDNEQFF. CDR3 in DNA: TGCGCCAGCAGCGGGTTAGGGCAGGGGGGATTCGACAATGAGCAGTTCTTC.

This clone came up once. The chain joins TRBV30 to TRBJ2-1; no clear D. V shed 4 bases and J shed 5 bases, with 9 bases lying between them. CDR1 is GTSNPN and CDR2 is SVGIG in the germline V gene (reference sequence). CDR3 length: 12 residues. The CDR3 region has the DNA TGTGCCTGGATGAGCGCGAACAATGAGCAGTTCTTC. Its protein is CAWMSANNEQFF.

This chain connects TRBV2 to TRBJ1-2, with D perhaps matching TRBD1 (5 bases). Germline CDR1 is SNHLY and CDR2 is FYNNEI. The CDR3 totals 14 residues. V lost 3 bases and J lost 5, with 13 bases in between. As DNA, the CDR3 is TGTGCCAGCAGTGAGGGCGGGGGACCGTATGGCTACACCTTC. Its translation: CASSEGGGPYGYTF.

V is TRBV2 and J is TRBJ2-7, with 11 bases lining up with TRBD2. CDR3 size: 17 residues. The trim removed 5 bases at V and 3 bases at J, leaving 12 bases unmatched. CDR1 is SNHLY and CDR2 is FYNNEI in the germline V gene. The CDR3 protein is CASSLAGGSLSHYEQYF. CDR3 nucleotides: TGTGCCAGCAGTCTAGCGGGGGGTTCCCTTTCCCACTACGAGCAGTACTTC.

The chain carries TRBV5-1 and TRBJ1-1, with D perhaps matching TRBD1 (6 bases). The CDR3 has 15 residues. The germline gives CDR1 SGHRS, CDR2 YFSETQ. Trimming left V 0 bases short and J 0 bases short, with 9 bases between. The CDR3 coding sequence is TGCGCCAGCAGCTTGGACAGGGCGTTGAACACTGAAGCTTTCTTT. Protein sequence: CASSLDRALNTEAFF.

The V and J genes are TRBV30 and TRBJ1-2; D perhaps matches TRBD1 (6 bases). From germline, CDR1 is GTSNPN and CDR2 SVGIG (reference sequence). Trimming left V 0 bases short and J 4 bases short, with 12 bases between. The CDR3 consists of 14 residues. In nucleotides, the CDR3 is TGTGCCTGGAGTGTACGACAGGCTAGCTATGGCTACACCTTC. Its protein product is CAWSVRQASYGYTF.

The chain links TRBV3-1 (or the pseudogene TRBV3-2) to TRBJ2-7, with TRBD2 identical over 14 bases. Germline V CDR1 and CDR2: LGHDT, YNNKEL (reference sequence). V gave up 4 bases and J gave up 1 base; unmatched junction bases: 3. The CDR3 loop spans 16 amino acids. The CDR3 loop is CASSLGTSGGSYEQYF. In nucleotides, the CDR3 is TGTGCCAGCAGCCTAGGGACTAGCGGGGGATCCTACGAGCAGTACTTC.

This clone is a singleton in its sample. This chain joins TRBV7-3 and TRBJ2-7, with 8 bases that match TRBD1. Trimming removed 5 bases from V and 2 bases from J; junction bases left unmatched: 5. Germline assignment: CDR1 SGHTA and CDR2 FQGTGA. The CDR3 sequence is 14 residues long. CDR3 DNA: TGTGCCAGCAGCAAAGGACAGGGCGCCTACGAGCAGTACTTC. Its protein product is CASSKGQGAYEQYF.

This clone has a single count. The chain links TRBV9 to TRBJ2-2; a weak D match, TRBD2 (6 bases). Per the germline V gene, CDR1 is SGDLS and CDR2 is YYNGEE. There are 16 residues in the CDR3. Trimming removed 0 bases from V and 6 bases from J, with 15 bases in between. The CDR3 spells CASSVASASEAGELFF. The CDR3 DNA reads TGTGCCAGCAGCGTAGCTTCGGCTAGCGAGGCCGGGGAGCTGTTTTTT.

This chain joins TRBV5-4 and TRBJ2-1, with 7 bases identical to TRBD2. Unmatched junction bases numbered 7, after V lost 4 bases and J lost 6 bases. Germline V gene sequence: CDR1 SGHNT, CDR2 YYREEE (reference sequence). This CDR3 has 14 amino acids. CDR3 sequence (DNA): TGTGCCAGCAGCCCGACTAGCAGCCGCAATGAGCAGTTCTTC. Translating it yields CASSPTSSRNEQFF.

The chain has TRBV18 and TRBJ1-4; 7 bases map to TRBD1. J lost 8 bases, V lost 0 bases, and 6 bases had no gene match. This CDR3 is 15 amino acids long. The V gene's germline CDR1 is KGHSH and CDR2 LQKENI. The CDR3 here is CASSPPGGRYEKLFF. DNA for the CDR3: TGTGCCAGCTCACCACCAGGGGGCCGCTACGAAAAACTGTTTTTT.

The CDR3 spells CASSLDGGFQPQHF. The DNA of the CDR3 is TGCGCCAGCAGCTTGGACGGGGGATTTCAGCCCCAGCATTTT. The chain carries TRBV5-1 and TRBJ1-5; a possible D gene is TRBD1 (5 bases). This CDR3 has 14 amino acids. The V gene's germline CDR1 is SGHRS and CDR2 YFSETQ. V gave up 0 bases and J gave up 6 bases, with 10 bases separating them.

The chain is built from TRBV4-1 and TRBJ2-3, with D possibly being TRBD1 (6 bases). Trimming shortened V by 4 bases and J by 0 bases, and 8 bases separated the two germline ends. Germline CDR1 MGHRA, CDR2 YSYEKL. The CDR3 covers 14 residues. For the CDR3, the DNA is TGCGCCAGCAGCCCGGGACATAGCACAGATACGCAGTATTTT. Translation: CASSPGHSTDTQYF.

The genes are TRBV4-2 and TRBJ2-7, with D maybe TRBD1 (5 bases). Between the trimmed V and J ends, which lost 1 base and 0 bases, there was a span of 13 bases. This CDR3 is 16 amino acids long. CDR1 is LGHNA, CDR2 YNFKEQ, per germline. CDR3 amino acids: CASSQATAFSSYEQYF. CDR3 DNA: TGTGCCAGCAGCCAAGCGACAGCATTCTCCTCCTACGAGCAGTACTTC.

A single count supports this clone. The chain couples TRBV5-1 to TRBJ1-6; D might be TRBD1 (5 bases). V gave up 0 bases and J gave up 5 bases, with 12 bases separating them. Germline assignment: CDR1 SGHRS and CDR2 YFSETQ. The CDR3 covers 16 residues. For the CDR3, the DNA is TGCGCCAGCAGCTTGGTCGCAGGGAATGATAATTCACCCCTCCACTTT. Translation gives CASSLVAGNDNSPLHF.

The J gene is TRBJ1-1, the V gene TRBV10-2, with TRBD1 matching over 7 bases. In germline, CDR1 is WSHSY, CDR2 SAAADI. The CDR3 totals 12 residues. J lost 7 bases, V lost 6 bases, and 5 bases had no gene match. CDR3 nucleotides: TGCGCCAGCAGAGACAGGGCCCTTGAAGCTTTCTTT. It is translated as CASRDRALEAFF.

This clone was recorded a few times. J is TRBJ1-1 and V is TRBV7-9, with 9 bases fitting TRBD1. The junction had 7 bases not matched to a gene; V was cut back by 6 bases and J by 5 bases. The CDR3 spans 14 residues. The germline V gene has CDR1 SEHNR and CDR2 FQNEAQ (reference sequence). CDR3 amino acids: CASSAGTGITEAFF. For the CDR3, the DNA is TGTGCCAGCAGTGCCGGGACAGGGATTACTGAAGCTTTCTTT.

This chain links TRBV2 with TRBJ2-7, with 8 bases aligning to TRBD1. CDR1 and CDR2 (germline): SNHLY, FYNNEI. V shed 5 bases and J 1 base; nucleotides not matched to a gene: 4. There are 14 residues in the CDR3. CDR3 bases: TGTGCCAGCAGTCCAAGGACAGGGTCCTACGAGCAGTACTTC. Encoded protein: CASSPRTGSYEQYF.

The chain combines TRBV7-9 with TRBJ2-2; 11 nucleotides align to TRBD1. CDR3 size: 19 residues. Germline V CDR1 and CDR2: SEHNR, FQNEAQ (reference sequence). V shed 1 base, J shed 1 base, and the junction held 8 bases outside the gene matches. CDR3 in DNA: TGTGCCAGCAGCTTAGGGACAGGGGGCGAGAAACAGAACACCGGGGAGCTGTTTTTT. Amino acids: CASSLGTGGEKQNTGELFF.